Listed below are T cell receptor beta chains from one sample, sequenced in a study of cytomegalovirus exposure and HLA in healthy donors. The data were produced by immunoSEQ multiplex PCR, yet TCRdb's version contains in-frame clones alone and is incomplete. The table lists roughly 200,000 clones, around three quarters of them singletons, with less than 2% in the top ten. The sequenced sample consisted of PBMCs. The receptor source for this set is a woman under 40 in good health and CMV-seronegative. Each CDR3 is given without its conserved first and last residue. The D gene is left open where the match is weak.

NA | TRBV11-1 | ASSPDWSSYEQY
NA | TRBV6-6 | ASSYDGGRNTIY
TRBD1 | TRBV6-6 | ASSGRQGTGQPQH
NA | TRBV19 | ASSIGGVDNEQF
NA | TRBV7-2 | ASSLVLTSNTGELF
TRBD1 | TRBV6-1 | ASTRTGTVDEQF
TRBD1 | TRBV5-1 | ASSLGQGAPGDYGYT
TRBD1 | TRBV6-6 | ASSYSLTGGSYEQY
NA | TRBV9 | ASSVDYKGLAF
NA | TRBV5-1 | ASSLGWQQETQY
NA | TRBV7-2 | ASSAQQGGFGEKLF
NA | TRBV30 | AWSISYSQETQY
NA | TRBV4-1 | ATGDEKLF
TRBD1 | TRBV11-2 | ASSPPTGVKDTQY
TRBD1 | TRBV6-5 | ASRRDRGPNQPQH
TRBD2 | TRBV5-4 | ASSPNPSGSEF
NA | TRBV18 | ASSEGVRYGYT
NA | TRBV5-1 | ASTTGPLSSYNEQF
TRBD1 | TRBV2 | ASRRDREGQETQY
TRBD2 | TRBV7-2 | ASSLYTSGGTETQY
NA | TRBV20-1 | SSSYNEQF
TRBD1 | TRBV19 | ASTEQGSYTEAF
NA | TRBV30 | LASRVGTEAF
NA | TRBV18 | ASSSSSPAGANVLT